A selection of T cell receptor beta chains follows, all from one sample in a study of T cells after yellow fever vaccination. TCRdb processed the 5' RACE reads anew with MiXCR; each CDR3 protein has one entry. The sample lists nearly 550,000 distinct CDR3 sequences; about a fifth were seen once. The source was PBMCs, collected 15 days after the yellow fever booster vaccination. The source of these receptors is a man younger than 40 who received the YFV17D yellow fever vaccine. Both conserved end residues are part of each CDR3.

J gene: TRBJ2-3; V gene: TRBV5-4; CDR3 protein: CASTAGDRSVDTQYF
J gene: TRBJ1-5; V gene: TRBV16; CDR3 protein: CASSQTGNQPQHF
J gene: TRBJ2-1; V gene: TRBV7-8; CDR3 protein: CASSFGLAAFNEQFF
J gene: TRBJ1-2; V gene: TRBV19; CDR3 protein: CATGNRTYAGYGYTF
J gene: TRBJ2-1; V gene: TRBV4-2; CDR3 protein: CASSRPGRSENEQFF
J gene: TRBJ1-6; V gene: TRBV20-1; CDR3 protein: CTLGRMNSPLHF
J gene: TRBJ2-2; V gene: TRBV20-1; CDR3 protein: CSAADRRRDTGELFF
J gene: TRBJ2-1; V gene: TRBV9; CDR3 protein: CASSAGTSRGSSYNEQFF
J gene: TRBJ2-1; V gene: TRBV18; CDR3 protein: CASSPETSVDEQFF
J gene: TRBJ2-2; V gene: TRBV11-2; CDR3 protein: CASSLRAGGLLNTGELFF
J gene: TRBJ2-1; V gene: TRBV5-1; CDR3 protein: CASSRSGYPSYNEQFF
J gene: TRBJ2-2; V gene: TRBV7-9; CDR3 protein: CASSLSTTGELFF
J gene: TRBJ1-1; V gene: TRBV12-3/TRBV12-4; CDR3 protein: CASNMRGNTEAFF
J gene: TRBJ2-2; V gene: TRBV4-2; CDR3 protein: CASSPNPQELFF
J gene: TRBJ2-4; V gene: TRBV4-3; CDR3 protein: CASSSSRAKNIQYF
J gene: TRBJ2-2; V gene: TRBV27; CDR3 protein: CASSLQGSTGELFF
J gene: TRBJ1-2; V gene: TRBV7-8; CDR3 protein: CASSRDRGSNYGYTF
J gene: TRBJ2-4; V gene: TRBV24-1; CDR3 protein: CATSDLDRAKNIQYF
J gene: TRBJ2-5; V gene: TRBV28; CDR3 protein: CASSLTLLRTQYF
J gene: TRBJ2-3; V gene: TRBV20-1; CDR3 protein: CSAATGLGGVRDTQYF
J gene: TRBJ1-6; V gene: TRBV12-3/TRBV12-4; CDR3 protein: CASAQTGGKLHF
J gene: TRBJ2-5; V gene: TRBV5-4; CDR3 protein: CASSREGTGWYF
J gene: TRBJ2-1; V gene: TRBV7-2; CDR3 protein: CASSLAPVQQFF
J gene: TRBJ2-3; V gene: TRBV18; CDR3 protein: CASSPPGSPDTQYF
J gene: TRBJ2-2; V gene: TRBV20-1; CDR3 protein: CSARSPQGAGELFF
J gene: TRBJ2-5; V gene: TRBV20-1; CDR3 protein: CSAEREGRETQYF
J gene: TRBJ1-1; V gene: TRBV10-2; CDR3 protein: CASSATGNTEAFF
J gene: TRBJ2-5; V gene: TRBV6-2/TRBV6-3; CDR3 protein: CASRKPRGQETQYF
J gene: TRBJ2-1; V gene: TRBV14; CDR3 protein: CASSHLTSGSYNEQFF
J gene: TRBJ2-4; V gene: TRBV27; CDR3 protein: CASSFLPLAGGPKNIQYF
J gene: TRBJ1-1; V gene: TRBV18; CDR3 protein: CASSPRENTEAFF